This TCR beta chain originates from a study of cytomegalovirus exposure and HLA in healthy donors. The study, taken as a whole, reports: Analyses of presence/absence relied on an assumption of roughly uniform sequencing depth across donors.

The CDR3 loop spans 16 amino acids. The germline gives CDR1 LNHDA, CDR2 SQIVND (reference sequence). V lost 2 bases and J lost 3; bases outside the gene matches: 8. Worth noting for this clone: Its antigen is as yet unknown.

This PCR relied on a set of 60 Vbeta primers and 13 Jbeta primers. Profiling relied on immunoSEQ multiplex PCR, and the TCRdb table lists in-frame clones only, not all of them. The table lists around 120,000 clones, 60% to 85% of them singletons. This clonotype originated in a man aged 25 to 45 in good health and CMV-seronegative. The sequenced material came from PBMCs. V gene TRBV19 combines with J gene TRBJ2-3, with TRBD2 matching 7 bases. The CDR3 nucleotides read TGTGCCAGTAGTATAAGTGGCGGGAGAGGAACAGATACGCAGTATTTT. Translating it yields CASSISGGRGTDTQYF.